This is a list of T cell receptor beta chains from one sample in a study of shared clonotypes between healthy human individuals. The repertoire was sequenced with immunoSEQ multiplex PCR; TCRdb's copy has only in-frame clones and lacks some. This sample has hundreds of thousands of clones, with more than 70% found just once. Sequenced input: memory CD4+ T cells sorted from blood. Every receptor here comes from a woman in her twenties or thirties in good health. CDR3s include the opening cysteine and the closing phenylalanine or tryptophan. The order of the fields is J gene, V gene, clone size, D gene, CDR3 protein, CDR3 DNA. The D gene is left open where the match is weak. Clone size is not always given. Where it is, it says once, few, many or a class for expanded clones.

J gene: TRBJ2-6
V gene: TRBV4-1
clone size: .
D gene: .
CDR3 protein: CASSQGPGRGTSGANVLTF
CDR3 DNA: TGCGCCAGCAGCCAAGGACCGGGACGGGGGACCTCTGGGGCCAACGTCCTGACTTTC

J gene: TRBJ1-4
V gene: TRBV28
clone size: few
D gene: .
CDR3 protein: CASSLYGPPFATNEKLFF
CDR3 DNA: TGTGCCAGCAGTTTATATGGGCCTCCATTTGCAACTAATGAAAAACTGTTTTTT

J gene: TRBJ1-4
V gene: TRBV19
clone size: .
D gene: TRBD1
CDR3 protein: CASSPNDREVEKLFF
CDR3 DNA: TGTGCCAGTAGTCCAAACGACAGGGAGGTTGAAAAACTGTTTTTT

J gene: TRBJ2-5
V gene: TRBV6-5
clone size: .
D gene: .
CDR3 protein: CASSGETQYF
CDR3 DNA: TGTGCCAGCTCCGGGGAGACCCAGTACTTC

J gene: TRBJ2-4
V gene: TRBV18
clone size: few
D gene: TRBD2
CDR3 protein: CASSQTLAGAKNIQYF
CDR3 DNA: TGTGCCAGCTCACAAACACTAGCGGGAGCCAAAAACATTCAGTACTTC

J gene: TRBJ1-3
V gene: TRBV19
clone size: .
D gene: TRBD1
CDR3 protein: CASSIADRALNTIYF
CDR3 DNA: TGTGCCAGTAGTATAGCGGACAGGGCCCTAAACACCATATATTTT

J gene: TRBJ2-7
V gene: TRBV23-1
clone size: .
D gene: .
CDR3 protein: CASGPVEGRIYEQYF
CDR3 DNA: TGCGCCAGCGGCCCAGTCGAAGGACGGATCTACGAGCAGTACTTC

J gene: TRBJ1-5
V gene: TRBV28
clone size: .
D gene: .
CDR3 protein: CASSLPTGHGQPQHF
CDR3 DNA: TGTGCCAGCAGTTTACCTACAGGGCACGGACAGCCCCAGCATTTT

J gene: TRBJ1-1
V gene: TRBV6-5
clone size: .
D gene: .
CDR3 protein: CASSERGRGPTEAFF
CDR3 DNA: TGTGCCAGCAGCGAACGGGGCAGGGGCCCCACTGAAGCTTTCTTT

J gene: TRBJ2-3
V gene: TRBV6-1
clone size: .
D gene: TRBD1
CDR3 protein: CASSASGGQGRADTQYF
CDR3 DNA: TGTGCCAGCAGTGCCTCCGGAGGACAGGGGAGGGCAGATACGCAGTATTTT

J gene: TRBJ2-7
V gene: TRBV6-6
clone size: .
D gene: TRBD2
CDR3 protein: CASTSTGGGNYEQYF
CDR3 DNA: TGTGCCAGCACCTCGACGGGAGGGGGGAACTACGAGCAGTACTTC

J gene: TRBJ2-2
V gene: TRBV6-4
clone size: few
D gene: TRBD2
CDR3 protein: CASSPSSGNQNTGELFF
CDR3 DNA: TGTGCCAGCAGTCCGAGTAGCGGGAACCAGAACACCGGGGAGCTGTTTTTT